This record covers a single T cell receptor (beta chain). This sample was taken from a study of PD-L1 blockade in urothelial cancer. Time point described: pretreatment peripheral blood. Sequenced by immunoSEQ multiplex PCR; TCRdb stores in-frame clones only, minus some. Among some 87,000 clones listed, more than 75% were seen once. The length of the CDR3 is 16 residues. Trimming cost V 2 bases and J 6 bases; bases outside gene matches: 8. Germline values: CDR1 MDHEN, CDR2 SYDVKM. The receptor's source is a man in his sixties with urothelial cancer. This chain connects TRBV28 to TRBJ2-2, with TRBD2 matching 8 bases. The sequenced sample was PBMCs, obtained around atezolizumab (anti-PD-L1) treatment. CDR3 nucleotides: TGTGCCAGCAGTTTACAGGGACTAGTAAGCCCCGGGGAGCTGTTTTTT. Translated: CASSLQGLVSPGELFF.